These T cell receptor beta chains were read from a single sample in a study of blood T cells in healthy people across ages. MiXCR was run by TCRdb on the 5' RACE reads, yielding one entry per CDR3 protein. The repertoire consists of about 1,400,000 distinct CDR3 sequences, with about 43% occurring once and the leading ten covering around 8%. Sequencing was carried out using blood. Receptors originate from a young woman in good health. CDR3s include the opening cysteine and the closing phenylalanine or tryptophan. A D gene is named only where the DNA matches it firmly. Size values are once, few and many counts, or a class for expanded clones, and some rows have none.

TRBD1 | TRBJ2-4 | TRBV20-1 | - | TGCAGTGCTAGAGATTCAGGGGGCGAGAAAAACATTCAGTACTTC | CSARDSGGEKNIQYF
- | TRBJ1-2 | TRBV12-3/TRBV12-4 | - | TGTGCCAGCAGTCCCAACCCGACAGGAGGCCCCAACTATGGCTACACCTTC | CASSPNPTGGPNYGYTF
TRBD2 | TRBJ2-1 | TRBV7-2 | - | TGTGCCAGCAGCATAATGGGGACTAGCGGGCCTAGCTCCTACAATGATCAGTTCTTC | CASSIMGTSGPSSYNDQFF
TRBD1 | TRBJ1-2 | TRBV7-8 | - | TGTGCCAGCAGCTTAGACCCAGGGGGCGGAGGGAACTATGGCTACACCTTC | CASSLDPGGGGNYGYTF
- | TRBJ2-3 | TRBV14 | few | TGTGCCAGCAGCCCAAACGCGCTTAGCACAGATACGCAGTATTTT | CASSPNALSTDTQYF
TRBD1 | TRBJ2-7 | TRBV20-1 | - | TGCAGTGCGTTAGGGACAGGGAACACCTACGAGCAGTACTTC | CSALGTGNTYEQYF
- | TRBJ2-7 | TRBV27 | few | TGTGCCAGCAGTTTAGTCCGCGGATACTCCTACGAGCAGTACTTC | CASSLVRGYSYEQYF
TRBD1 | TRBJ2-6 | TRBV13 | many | TGTGCCAGCAGCCTTACAGGGGTCGGGGCCAACGTCCTGACTTTC | CASSLTGVGANVLTF
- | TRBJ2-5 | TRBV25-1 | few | TGTGCCAGCAGTGAAGGAGGGACGGCAGTCCAAGAGACCCAGTACTTC | CASSEGGTAVQETQYF
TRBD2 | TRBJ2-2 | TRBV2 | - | TGTGCCAGCAGTGGTGATAGCGGGGCGAACACCGGGGAGCTGTTTTTT | CASSGDSGANTGELFF
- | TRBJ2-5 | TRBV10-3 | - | TGTGCCATCAGTGGGGTCGGCACTACTCACAATGAGCAGTACTTC | CAISGVGTTHNEQYF
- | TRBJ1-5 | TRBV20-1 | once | TGCAGTGCTAATGGGGCAAATCAGCCCCAGCATTTT | CSANGANQPQHF
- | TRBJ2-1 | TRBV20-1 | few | TGCAGTGCTCCAGATGAGGGCATGACAGACAATGAGCAGTTCTTC | CSAPDEGMTDNEQFF
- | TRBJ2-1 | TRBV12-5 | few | TGTGCTAGTGGTTTGGTAAACGGAGCGATTCCCTACCACAATGAGCAGTTCTTC | CASGLVNGAIPYHNEQFF
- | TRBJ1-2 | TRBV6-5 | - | TGTGCCAGCAGTTACTCAGAAGGACGGAAGGCCACCTTC | CASSYSEGRKATF
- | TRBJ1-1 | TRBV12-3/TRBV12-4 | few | TGTGCCAGCAGTTCCCCCCCCGGGGTGGGAACTGAAGCTTTCTTT | CASSSPPGVGTEAFF
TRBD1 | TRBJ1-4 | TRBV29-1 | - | TGCAGCGTTGGAGGGACAGCATCTTCAACTAATGAAAAACTGTTTTTT | CSVGGTASSTNEKLFF
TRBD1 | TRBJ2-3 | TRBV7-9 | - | TGTGCCAGCAGCCCGCGAGGGGGAGACAGGGCAGATACGCAGTATTTT | CASSPRGGDRADTQYF
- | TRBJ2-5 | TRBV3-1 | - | TGTGCCAGCAGCCCCACTCTAGGCTGCCAAGAGACCCAGTACTTC | CASSPTLGCQETQYF
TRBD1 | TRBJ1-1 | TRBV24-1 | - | TGTGCCACCAGGGGGACAGCATTGAACACTGAAGCTTTCTTT | CATRGTALNTEAFF
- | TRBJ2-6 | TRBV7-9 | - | TGTGCCAGCAGCTTCCAGGGTACTGGGGCCAACGTCCTGACTTTC | CASSFQGTGANVLTF
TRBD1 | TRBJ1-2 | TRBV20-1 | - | TGCAGTGCTAGAGGTTGGACAGGAGTAAACTATGGCTACACCTTC | CSARGWTGVNYGYTF
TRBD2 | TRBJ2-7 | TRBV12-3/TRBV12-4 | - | TGTGCCAGCAGACCACCCCTAGCGGCCCTCTACGAGCAGTACTTC | CASRPPLAALYEQYF
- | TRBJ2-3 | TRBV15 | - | TGTGCCACCAGCAGAGATCGTTATAGTGCCACAGATACGCAGTATTTT | CATSRDRYSATDTQYF
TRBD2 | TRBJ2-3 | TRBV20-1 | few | TGCAGTGCGCCCCTCTGGGGAGGGGGCACAGATACGCAGTATTTT | CSAPLWGGGTDTQYF
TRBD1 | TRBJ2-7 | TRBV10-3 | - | TGTGCCATCACTAAGGACAGGGGGCGCAACGAGCAGTACTTC | CAITKDRGRNEQYF
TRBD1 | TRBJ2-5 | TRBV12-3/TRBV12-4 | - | TGTGCCAGCAGCTACCCGACAGGGGGCCACCAAGAGACCCAGTACTTC | CASSYPTGGHQETQYF
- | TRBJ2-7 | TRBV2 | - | TGTGCCAGCAGTTCGGACTGGAGGGATGAGCAGTACTTC | CASSSDWRDEQYF
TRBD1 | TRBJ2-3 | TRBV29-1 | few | TGCAGCGTTGAGACAGGGGGGGATACGCAGTATTTT | CSVETGGDTQYF
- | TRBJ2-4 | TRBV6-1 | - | TGTGCCAGCAGTGAACAACCCTCCACGAAGAGAAACATTCAGTACTTC | CASSEQPSTKRNIQYF
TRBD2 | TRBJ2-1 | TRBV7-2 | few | TGTGCCAGCAGCTCACCCCCACTAGCGGGGGGCGAGCAGTTCTTC | CASSSPPLAGGEQFF
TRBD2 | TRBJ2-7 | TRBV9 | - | TGTGCCAGCAGCACTTCGGGGACTAGCGGCTACGAGCAGTACTTC | CASSTSGTSGYEQYF
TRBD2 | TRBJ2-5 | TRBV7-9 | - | TGTGCCAGCAGCTTATCTAGCGGGAGGAATGAGCAGTACTTC | CASSLSSGRNEQYF
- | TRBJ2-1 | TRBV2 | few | TGTGCCAGCAGTGTGGTGGGAGAGGGGGATGAGCAGTTCTTC | CASSVVGEGDEQFF
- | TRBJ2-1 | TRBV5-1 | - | TGCGCCAGCAGCCACGTACAACAGGGAACCGAGCAGTTCTTC | CASSHVQQGTEQFF
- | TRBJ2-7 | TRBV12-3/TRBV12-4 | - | TGTGCCAGCAGTCTTGCTTTCGGGCAGTACTTC | CASSLAFGQYF
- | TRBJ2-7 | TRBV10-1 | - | TGCGCCAGCCAGGAACCGAATACCTACGAGCAGTACTTC | CASQEPNTYEQYF
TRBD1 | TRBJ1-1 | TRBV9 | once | TGTGCCAGCAGCTCCGGACAGGCTATCATGAACACTGAAGCTTTCTTT | CASSSGQAIMNTEAFF
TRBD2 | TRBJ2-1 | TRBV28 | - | TGTGCCAGCCTAGCGGCCCTGAGCTCCTACAATGAGCAGTTCTTC | CASLAALSSYNEQFF
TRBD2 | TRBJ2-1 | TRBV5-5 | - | TGTGCCAGCAGCTTGGAATCCATAGCGGGATATAAGAATGAGCAGTTCTTC | CASSLESIAGYKNEQFF
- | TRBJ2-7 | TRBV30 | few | TGTGCCTGGAGTGTACTCGGGAGCTCCTACGAGCAGTACTTC | CAWSVLGSSYEQYF
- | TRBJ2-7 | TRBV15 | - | TGTGCCACCAGCGGTACACGAGGATCCTCCTACGAGCAGTACTTC | CATSGTRGSSYEQYF